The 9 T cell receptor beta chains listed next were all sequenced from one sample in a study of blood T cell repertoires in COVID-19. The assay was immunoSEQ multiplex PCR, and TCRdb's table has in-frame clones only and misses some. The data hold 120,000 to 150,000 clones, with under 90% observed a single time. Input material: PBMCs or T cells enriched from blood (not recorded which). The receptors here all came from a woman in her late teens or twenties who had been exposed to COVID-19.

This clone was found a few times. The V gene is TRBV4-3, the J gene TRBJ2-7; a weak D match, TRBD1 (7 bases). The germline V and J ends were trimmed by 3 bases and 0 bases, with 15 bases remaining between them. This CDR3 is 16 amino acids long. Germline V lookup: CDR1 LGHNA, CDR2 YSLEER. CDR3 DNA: TGCGCCAGCAGCCACCGAGGGGGCGGGAACTCCTACGAGCAGTACTTC. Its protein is CASSHRGGGNSYEQYF.

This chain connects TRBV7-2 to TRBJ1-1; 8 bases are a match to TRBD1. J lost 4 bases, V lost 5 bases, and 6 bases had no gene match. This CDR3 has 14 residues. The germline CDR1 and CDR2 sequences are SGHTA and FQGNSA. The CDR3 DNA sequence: TGTGCCAGCAGCCCCTCGGGACAGGCCACTGAAGCTTTCTTT. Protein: CASSPSGQATEAFF.

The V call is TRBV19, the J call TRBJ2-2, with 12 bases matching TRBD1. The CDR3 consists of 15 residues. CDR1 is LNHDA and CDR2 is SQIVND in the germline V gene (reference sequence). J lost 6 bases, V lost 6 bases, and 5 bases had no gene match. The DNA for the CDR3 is TGTGCCAGTAGCCGGGGACAGGGGGCCTCCGGGGAGCTGTTTTTT. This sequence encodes CASSRGQGASGELFF.

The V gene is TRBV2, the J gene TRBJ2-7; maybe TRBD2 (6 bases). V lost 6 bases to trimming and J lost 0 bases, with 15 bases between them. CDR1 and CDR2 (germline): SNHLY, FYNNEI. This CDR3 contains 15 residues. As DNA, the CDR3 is TGTGCCAGCAGAGACTCGACAGCGGGCTCCTACGAGCAGTACTTC. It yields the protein CASRDSTAGSYEQYF.

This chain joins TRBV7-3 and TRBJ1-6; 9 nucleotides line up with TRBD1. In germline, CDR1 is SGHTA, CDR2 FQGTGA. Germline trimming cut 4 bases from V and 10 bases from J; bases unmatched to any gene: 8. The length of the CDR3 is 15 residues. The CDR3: CASSSRTGEGSPLHF. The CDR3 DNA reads TGTGCCAGCAGCTCCCGGACAGGGGAAGGCTCACCCCTCCACTTT.

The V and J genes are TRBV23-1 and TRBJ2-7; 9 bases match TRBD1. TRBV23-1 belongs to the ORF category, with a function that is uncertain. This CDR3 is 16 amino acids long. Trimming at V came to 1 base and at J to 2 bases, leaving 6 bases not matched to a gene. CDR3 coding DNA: TGCGCCAGCAGTCAATTCCCGGGACAGGGAACCTACGAGCAGTACTTC. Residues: CASSQFPGQGTYEQYF.

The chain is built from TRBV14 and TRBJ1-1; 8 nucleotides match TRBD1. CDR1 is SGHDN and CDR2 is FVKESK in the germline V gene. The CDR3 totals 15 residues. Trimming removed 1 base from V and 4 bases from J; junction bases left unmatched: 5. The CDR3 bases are TGTGCCAGCAGCCAAGCTGGACAGGGACCCACTGAAGCTTTCTTT. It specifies CASSQAGQGPTEAFF.

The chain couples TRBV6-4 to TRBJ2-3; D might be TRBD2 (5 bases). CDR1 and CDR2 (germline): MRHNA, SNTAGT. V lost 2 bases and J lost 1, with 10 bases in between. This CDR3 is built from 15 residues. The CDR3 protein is CASSDPGLGTDTQYF. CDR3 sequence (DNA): TGTGCCAGCAGTGACCCTGGACTCGGCACAGATACGCAGTATTTT.

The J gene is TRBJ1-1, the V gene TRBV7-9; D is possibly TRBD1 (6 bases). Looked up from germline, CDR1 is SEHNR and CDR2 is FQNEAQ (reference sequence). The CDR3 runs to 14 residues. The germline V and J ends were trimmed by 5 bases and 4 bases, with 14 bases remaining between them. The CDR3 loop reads CASSKQGASTEAFF. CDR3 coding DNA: TGTGCCAGCAGCAAACAGGGTGCGAGCACTGAAGCTTTCTTT. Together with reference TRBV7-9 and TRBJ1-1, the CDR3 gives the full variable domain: DTGVSQNPRHKITKRGQNVTFRCDPISEHNRLYWYRQTLGQGPEFLTYFQNEAQLEKSRLLSDRFSAERPKGSFSTLEIQRTEQGDSAMYLCASSKQGASTEAFFGQGTRLTVV.